This TCR beta chain was profiled in a study of blood T cell repertoires in COVID-19. At the level of the study: T cells, B-cell-depleted T cells, or PBMCs supplied cDNA or gDNA.

V was clipped by 3 bases and J by 5 bases, with 10 bases between them. The germline V gene encodes CDR1 LNHDA and CDR2 SQIVND (reference sequence). The CDR3 is made up of 13 amino acids. In the original processing: Nucleated cell counts were estimated from reference gene primer amplification. TCRdb keeps only in-frame clones here, not all; method: immunoSEQ multiplex PCR. Clone size and V and J calls were adopted from that table, with D and trimming inferred from the DNA. The sample has about 280,000 clones, 83% seen once. The source material was peripheral blood. The rearrangement joins TRBV19 to TRBJ1-1; D may be TRBD1 (6 bases). This sequence was found in a woman aged 45 to 65 who had recovered from COVID-19. Written as DNA, the CDR3 is TGTGCCAGTAGTATGGGGGGGGCAACTGAAGCTTTCTTT. Translated, it gives CASSMGGATEAFF.